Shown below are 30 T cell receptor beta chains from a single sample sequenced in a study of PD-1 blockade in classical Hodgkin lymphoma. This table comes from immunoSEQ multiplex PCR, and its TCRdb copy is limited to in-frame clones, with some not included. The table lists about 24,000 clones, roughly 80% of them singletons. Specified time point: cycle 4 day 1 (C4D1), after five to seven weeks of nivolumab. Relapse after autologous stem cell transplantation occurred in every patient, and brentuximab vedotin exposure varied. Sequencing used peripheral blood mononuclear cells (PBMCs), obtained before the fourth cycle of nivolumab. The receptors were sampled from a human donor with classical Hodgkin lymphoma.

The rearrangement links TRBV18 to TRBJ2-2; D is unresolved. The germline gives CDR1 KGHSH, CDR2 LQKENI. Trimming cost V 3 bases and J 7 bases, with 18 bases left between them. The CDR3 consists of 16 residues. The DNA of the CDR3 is TGTGCCAGCTCACCCCCCAGGAAGTTGCTTAACGGGGAGCTGTTTTTT. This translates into CASSPPRKLLNGELFF.

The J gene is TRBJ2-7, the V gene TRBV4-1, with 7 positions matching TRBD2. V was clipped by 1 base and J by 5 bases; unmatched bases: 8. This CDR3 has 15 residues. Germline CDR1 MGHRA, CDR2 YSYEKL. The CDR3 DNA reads TGCGCCAGCAGCCAAGGCCTAGCGGTTTCCCACGAGCAGTACTTC. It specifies CASSQGLAVSHEQYF.

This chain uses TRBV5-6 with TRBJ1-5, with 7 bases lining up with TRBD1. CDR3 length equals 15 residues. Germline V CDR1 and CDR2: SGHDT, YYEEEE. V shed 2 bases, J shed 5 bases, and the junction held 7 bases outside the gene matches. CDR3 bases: TGTGCCAGCAGCTTTTACCAGGGGGGACATCAGCCCCAGCATTTT. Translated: CASSFYQGGHQPQHF.

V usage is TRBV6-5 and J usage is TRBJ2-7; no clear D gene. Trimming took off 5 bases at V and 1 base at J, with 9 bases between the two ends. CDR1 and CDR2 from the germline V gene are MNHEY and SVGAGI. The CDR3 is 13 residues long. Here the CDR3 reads CASSLTASYEQYF. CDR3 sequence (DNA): TGTGCCAGCAGTCTAACAGCGTCCTACGAGCAGTACTTC.

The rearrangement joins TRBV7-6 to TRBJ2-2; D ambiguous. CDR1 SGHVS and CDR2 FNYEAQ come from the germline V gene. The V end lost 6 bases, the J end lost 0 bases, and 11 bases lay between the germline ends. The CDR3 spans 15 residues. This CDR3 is CASSAGQSNTGELFF. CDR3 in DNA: TGTGCCAGCAGTGCCGGGCAATCGAACACCGGGGAGCTGTTTTTT.

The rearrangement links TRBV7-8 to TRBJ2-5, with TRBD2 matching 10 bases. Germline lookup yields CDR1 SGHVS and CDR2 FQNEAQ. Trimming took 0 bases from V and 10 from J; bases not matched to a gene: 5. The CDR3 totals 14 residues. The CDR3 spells CASSLAIAGGHQYF. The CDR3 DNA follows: TGTGCCAGCAGCTTAGCGATAGCGGGGGGCCACCAGTACTTC.

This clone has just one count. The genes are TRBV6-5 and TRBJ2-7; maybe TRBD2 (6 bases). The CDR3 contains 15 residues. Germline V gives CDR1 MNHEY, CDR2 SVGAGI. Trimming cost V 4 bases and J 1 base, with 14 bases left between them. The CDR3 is CASSSSGLRSYEQYF. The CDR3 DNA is TGTGCCAGCAGTTCCTCGGGACTCCGTTCCTACGAGCAGTACTTC.

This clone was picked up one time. As DNA, the CDR3 is TGCAGTGCTAAAGGGGGCACTGAAGCTTTCTTT. It specifies CSAKGGTEAFF. The chain joins TRBV20-1 to TRBJ1-1; tentatively, D is TRBD1 (6 bases). From germline, CDR1 is DFQATT and CDR2 SNEGSKA (reference sequence). The length of the CDR3 is 11 residues. V was pared by 4 bases and J by 4 bases, with 7 bases between.

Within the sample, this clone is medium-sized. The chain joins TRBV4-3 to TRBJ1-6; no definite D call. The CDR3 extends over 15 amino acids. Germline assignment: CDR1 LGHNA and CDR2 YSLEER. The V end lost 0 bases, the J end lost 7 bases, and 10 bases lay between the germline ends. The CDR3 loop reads CASSQDSGGNSPLHF. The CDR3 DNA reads TGCGCCAGCAGCCAAGACTCGGGTGGGAATTCACCCCTCCACTTT.

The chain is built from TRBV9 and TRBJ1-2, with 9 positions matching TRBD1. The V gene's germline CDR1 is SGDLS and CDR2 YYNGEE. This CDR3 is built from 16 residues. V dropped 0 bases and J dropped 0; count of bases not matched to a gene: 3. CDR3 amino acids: CASSVDRGRSNYGYTF. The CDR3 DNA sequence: TGTGCCAGCAGCGTAGACAGGGGGCGATCTAACTATGGCTACACCTTC.

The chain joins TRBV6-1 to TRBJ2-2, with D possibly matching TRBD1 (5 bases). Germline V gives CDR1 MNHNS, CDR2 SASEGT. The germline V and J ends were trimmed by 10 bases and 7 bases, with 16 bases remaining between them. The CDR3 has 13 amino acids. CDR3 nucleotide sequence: TGTGCCACCTCGACAGAAGCCGGCGGGGAGCTGTTTTTT. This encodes CATSTEAGGELFF.

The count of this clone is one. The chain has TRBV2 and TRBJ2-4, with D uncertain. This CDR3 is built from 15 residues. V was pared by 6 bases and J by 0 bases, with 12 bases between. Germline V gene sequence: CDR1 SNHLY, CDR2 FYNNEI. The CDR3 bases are TGTGCCAGCAGGCCCGACACTTTAGCCAAAAACATTCAGTACTTC. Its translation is CASRPDTLAKNIQYF.

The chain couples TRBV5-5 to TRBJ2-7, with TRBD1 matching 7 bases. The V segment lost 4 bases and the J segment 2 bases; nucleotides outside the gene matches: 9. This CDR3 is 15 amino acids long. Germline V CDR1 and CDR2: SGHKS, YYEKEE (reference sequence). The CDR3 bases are TGTGCCAGCAGCACAGGGGTCTTCGGAACCTACGAGCAGTACTTC. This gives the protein CASSTGVFGTYEQYF.

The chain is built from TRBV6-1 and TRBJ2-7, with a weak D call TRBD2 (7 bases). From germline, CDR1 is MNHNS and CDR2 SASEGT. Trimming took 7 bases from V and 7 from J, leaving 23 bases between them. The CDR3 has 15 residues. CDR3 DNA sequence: TGTGCCAGCAACAAAGTCGGGGGGCCTCTCGGGGAGCAGTACTTC. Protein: CASNKVGGPLGEQYF.

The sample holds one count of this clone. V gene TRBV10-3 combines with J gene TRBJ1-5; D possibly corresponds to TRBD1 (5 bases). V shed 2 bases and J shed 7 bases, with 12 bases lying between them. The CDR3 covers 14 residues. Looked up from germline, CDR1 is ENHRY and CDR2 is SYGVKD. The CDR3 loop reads CAISEQGGDQPQHF. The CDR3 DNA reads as TGTGCCATCAGTGAGCAAGGCGGGGACCAGCCCCAGCATTTT.

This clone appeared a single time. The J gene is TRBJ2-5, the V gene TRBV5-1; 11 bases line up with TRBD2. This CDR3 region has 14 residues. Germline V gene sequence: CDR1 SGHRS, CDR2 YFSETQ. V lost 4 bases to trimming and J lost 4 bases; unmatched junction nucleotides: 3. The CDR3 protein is CASSELAGVETQYF. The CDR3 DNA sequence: TGCGCCAGCAGCGAACTAGCGGGAGTAGAGACCCAGTACTTC. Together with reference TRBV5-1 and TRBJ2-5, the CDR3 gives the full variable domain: KAGVTQTPRYLIKTRGQQVTLSCSPISGHRSVSWYQQTPGQGLQFLFEYFSETQRNKGNFPGRFSGRQFSNSRSEMNVSTLELGDSALYLCASSELAGVETQYFGPGTRLLVL.

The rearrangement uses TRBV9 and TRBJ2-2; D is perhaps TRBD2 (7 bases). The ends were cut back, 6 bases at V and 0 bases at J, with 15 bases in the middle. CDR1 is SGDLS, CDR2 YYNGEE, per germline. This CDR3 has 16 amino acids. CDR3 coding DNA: TGTGCCAGCAAACCCTCGCGGGGGCCGAACACCGGGGAGCTGTTTTTT. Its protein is CASKPSRGPNTGELFF. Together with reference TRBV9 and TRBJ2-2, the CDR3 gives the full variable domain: DSGVTQTPKHLITATGQRVTLRCSPRSGDLSVYWYQQSLDQGLQFLIQYYNGEERAKGNILERFSAQQFPDLHSELNLSSLELGDSALYFCASKPSRGPNTGELFFGEGSRLTVL.

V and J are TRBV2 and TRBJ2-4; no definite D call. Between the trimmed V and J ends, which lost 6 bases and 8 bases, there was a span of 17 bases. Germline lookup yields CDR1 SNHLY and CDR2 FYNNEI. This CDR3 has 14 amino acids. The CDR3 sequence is CASRYTKGGDIQYF. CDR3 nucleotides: TGTGCCAGCAGGTATACCAAGGGCGGCGACATTCAGTACTTC.

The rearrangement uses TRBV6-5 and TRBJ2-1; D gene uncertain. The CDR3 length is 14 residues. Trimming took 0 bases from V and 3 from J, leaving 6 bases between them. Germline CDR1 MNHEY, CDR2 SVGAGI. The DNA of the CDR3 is TGTGCCAGCAGTTACTCAGCCTTCTACAATGAGCAGTTCTTC. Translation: CASSYSAFYNEQFF.

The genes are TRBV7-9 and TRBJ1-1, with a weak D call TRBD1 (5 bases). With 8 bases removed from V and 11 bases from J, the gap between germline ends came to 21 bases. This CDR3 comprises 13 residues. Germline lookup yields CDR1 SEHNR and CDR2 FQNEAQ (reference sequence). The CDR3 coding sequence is TGTGCCAGCCGCCTCACCGGGACTACCAGCGCTTTCTTT. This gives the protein CASRLTGTTSAFF.

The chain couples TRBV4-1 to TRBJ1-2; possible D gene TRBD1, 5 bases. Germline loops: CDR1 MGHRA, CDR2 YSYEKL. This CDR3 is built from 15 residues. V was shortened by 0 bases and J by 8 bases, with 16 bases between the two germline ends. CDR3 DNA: TGCGCCAGCAGCCAAGATAGGGGCGGAGAGACGGGCTACACCTTC. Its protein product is CASSQDRGGETGYTF.

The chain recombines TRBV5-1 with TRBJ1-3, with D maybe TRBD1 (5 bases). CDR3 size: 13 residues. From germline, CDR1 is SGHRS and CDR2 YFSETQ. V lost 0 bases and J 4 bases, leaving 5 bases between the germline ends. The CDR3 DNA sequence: TGCGCCAGCAGCTTGGACAGGGGAAACACCATATATTTT. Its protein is CASSLDRGNTIYF.

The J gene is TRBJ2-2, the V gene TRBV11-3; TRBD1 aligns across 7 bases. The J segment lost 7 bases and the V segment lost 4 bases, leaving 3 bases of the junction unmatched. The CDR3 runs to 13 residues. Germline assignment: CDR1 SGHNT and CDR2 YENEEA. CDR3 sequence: CASSSTGVGELFF. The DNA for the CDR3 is TGTGCCAGCAGCTCCACAGGGGTCGGGGAGCTGTTTTTT.

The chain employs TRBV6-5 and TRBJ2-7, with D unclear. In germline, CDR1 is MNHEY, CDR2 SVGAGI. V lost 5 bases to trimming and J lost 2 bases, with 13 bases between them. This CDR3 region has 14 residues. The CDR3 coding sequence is TGTGCCAGCAGTCCTGGTGGAACGACCTACGAGCAGTACTTC. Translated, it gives CASSPGGTTYEQYF.

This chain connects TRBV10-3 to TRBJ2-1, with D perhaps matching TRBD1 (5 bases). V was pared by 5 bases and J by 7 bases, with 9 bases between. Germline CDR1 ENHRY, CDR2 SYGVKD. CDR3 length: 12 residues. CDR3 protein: CAISKNRNEQFF. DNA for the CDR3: TGTGCCATCAGTAAAAACAGGAATGAGCAGTTCTTC.

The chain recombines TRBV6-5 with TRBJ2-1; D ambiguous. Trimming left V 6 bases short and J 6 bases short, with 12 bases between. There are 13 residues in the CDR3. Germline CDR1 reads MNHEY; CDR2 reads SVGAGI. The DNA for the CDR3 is TGTGCCAGCAGGGCTCTCCCCTCCAATGAGCAGTTCTTC. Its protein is CASRALPSNEQFF.

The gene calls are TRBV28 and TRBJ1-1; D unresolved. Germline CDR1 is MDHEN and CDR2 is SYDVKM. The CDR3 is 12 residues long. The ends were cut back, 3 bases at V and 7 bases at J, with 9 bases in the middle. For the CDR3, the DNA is TGTGCCAGCAGTTTGAGGCAGCATGAAGCTTTCTTT. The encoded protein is CASSLRQHEAFF. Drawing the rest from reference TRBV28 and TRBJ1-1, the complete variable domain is DVKVTQSSRYLVKRTGEKVFLECVQDMDHENMFWYRQDPGLGLRLIYFSYDVKMKEKGDIPEGYSVSREKKERFSLILESASTNQTSMYLCASSLRQHEAFFGQGTRLTVV.

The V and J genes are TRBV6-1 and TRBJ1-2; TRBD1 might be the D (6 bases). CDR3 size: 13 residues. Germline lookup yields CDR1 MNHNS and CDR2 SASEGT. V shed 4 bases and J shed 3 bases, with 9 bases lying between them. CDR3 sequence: CASSGRQDYGYTF. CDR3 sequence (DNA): TGTGCCAGCAGTGGAAGACAGGACTATGGCTACACCTTC.

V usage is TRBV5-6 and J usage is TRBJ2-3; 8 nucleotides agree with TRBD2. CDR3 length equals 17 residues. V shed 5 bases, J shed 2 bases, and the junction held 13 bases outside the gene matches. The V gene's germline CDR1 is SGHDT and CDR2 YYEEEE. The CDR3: CASSPRLAISVTDTQYF. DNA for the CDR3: TGTGCCAGCAGTCCTCGACTAGCGATTTCAGTCACAGATACGCAGTATTTT.

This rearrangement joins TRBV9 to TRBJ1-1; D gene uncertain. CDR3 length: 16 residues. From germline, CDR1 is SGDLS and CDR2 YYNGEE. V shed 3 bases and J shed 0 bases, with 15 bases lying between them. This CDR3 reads CASSAPTMSMNTEAFF. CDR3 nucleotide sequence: TGTGCCAGCAGCGCTCCAACGATGAGTATGAACACTGAAGCTTTCTTT.